This T cell receptor beta chain is drawn from a study of beta chain features in type 1 diabetes. What was sequenced were expressed TCRB transcripts, since all of the isolated RNA had been reverse transcribed. Profiled with immunoSEQ multiplex PCR; TCRdb holds only in-frame clones, not every one. This sample has 120,000 to 150,000 clones, with about 10% found just once. V lost 8 bases, J lost 2 bases, and 12 bases lay in between. Germline values: CDR1 SGHTA, CDR2 FQGNSA. CDR3 length: 13 residues. The table lists this clone with a few counts. This clonotype originated in a man aged 18 to 30 in good health. Source material: naive CD4+ T cells from blood. The chain combines TRBV7-2 with TRBJ2-5; tentatively, D is TRBD2 (5 bases). This chain's CDR3 is CASGRRTQETQYF. CDR3 nucleotides: TGTGCCAGCGGTAGGCGGACTCAAGAGACCCAGTACTTC.